This TCR beta chain was observed in a study of control samples from healthy donors and cancer patients. Measured with immunoSEQ multiplex PCR; TCRdb has only the in-frame clones, and not every one. The sample lists around 140,000 clones; 92% were seen once. CDR1 is KGHDR, CDR2 SFDVKD, per germline. V lost 3 bases and J lost 4, with 15 bases in between. The CDR3 extends over 15 amino acids. Input material: blood. The rearrangement uses TRBV24-1 and TRBJ2-7; the D call may be TRBD1 or TRBD2 (5 bases each). This clonotype was obtained from a woman in her forties or fifties in good health. The CDR3 DNA reads as TGTGCCACCAGTGATGGGGCAGTGAGGGCGTACGAGCAGTACTTC. Protein: CATSDGAVRAYEQYF.